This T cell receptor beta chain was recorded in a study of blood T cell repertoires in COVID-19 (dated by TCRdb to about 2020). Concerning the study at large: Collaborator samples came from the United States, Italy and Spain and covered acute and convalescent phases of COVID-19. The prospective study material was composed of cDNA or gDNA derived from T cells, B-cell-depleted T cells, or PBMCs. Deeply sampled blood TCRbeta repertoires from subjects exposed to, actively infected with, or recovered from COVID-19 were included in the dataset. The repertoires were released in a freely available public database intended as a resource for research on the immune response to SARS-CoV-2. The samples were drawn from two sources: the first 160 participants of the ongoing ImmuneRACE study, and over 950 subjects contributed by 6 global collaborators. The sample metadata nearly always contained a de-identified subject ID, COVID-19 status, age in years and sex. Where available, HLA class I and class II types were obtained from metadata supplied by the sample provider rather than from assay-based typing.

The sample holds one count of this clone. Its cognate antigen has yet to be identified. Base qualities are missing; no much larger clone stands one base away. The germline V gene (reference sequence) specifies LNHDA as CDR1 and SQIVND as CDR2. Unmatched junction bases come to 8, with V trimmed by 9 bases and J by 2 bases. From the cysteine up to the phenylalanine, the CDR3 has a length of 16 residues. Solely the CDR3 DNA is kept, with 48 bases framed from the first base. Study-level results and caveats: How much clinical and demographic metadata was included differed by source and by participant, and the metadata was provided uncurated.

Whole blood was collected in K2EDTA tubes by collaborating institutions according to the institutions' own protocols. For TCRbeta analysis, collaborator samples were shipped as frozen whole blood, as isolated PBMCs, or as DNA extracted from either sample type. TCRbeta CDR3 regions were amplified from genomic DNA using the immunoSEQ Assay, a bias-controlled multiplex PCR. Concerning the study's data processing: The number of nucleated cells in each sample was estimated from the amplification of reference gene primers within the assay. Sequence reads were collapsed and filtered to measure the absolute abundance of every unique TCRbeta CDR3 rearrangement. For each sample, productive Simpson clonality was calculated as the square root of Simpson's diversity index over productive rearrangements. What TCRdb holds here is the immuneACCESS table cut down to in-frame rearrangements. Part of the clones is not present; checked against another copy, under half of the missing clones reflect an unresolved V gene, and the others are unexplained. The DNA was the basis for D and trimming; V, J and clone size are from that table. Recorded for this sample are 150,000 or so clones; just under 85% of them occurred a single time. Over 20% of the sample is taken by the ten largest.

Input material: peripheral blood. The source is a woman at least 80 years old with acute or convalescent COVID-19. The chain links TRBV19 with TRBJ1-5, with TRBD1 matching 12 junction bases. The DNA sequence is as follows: TGTGCCAGCCGGGACAGGGGGCGTGTGGGCAATCAGCCCCAGCATTTT. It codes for CASRDRGRVGNQPQHF.